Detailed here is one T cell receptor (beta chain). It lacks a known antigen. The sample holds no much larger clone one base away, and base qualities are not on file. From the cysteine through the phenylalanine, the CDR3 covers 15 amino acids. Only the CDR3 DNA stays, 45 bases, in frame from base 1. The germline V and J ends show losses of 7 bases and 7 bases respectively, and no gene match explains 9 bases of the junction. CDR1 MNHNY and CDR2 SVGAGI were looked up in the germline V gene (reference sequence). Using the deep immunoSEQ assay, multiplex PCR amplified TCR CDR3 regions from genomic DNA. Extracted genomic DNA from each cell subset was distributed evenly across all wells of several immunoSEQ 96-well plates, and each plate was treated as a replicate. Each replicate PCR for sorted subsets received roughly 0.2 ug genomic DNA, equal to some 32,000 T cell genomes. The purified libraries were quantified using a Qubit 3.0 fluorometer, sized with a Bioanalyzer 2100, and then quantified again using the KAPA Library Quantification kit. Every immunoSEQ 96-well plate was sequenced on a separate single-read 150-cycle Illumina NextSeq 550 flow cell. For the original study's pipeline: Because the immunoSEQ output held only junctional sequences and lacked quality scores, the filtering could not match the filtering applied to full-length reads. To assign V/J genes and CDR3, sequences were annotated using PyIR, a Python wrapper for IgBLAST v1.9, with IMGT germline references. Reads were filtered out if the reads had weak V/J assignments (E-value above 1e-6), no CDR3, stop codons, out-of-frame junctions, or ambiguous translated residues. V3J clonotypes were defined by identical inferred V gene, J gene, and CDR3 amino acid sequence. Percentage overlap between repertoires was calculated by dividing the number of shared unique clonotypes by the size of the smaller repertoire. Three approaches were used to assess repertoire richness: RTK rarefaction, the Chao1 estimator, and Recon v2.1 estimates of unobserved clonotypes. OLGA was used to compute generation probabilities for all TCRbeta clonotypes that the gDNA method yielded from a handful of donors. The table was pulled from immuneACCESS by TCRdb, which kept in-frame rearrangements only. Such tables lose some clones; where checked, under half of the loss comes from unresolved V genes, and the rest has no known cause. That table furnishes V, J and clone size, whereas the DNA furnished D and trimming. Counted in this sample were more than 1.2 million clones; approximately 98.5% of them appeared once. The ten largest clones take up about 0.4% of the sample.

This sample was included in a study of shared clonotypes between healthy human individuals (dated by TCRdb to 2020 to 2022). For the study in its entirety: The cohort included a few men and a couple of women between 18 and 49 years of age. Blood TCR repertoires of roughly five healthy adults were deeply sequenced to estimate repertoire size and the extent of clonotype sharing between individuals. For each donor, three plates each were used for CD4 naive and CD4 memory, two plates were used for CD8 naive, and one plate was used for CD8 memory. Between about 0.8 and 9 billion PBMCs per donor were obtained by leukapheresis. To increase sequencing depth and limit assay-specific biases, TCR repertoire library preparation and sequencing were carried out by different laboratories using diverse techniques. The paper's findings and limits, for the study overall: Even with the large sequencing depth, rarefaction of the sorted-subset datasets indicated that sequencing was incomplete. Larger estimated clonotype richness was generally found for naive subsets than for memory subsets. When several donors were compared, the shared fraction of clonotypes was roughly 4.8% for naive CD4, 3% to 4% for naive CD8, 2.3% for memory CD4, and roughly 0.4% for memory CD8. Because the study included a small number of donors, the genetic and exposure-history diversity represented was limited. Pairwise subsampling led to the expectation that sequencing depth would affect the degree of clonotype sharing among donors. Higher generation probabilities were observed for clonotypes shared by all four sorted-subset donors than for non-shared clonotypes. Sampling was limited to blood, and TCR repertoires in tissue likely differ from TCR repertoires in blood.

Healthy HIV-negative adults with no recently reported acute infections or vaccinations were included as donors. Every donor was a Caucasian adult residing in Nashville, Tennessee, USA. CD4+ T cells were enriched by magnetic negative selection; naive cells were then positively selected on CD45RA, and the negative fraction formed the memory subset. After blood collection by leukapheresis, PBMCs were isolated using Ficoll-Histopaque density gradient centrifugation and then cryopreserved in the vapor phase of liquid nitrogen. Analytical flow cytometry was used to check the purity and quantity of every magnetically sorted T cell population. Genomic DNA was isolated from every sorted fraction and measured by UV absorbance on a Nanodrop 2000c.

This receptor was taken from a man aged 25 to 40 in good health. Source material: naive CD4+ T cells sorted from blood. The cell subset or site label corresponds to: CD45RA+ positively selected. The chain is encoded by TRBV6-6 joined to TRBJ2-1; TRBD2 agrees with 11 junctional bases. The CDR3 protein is CASITSGRTGNEQFF. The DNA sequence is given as TGTGCCAGCATTACTAGCGGGAGAACGGGAAATGAGCAGTTCTTC.